The present T cell receptor beta chain was sequenced within a study of cytomegalovirus exposure and HLA in healthy donors. This clone was seen once. Its antigen is undetermined. Whole-study results and caveats: Altogether, 160 or so TCR beta chains were recorded as cytomegalovirus-associated.

The PCR made use of 60 Vbeta and 13 Jbeta primers. Original handling: Later analysis identified tens of millions of unique TCR beta chains, 9 million to 12 million shared. Measured with immunoSEQ multiplex PCR; TCRdb has only the in-frame clones, and not every one. V and J calls plus clone size are reproduced from that table; the DNA served to infer D and trimming. The table shows roughly 200,000 clones, with roughly 85% occurring only once. This clonotype originated in a woman aged 25 to 39 in good health and CMV-seropositive. Input material: PBMCs.

The CDR3 protein is CASSLNQGAGGYTF. The CDR3 region has the DNA TGTGCCAGTAGTCTTAACCAGGGGGCTGGTGGCTACACCTTC. V and J are TRBV19 and TRBJ1-2; 8 positions agree with TRBD1. From germline, CDR1 is LNHDA and CDR2 SQIVND (reference sequence). This CDR3 is 14 amino acids long. J lost 7 bases, V lost 5 bases, and 9 bases had no gene match.